Below are 12 T cell receptor beta chains sequenced from a single sample in a study of low-dose radiotherapy and immunotherapy resistance in tumors. Both TCRalpha and TCRbeta chains were reverse transcribed with V-gene-specific primers. TCRs were put through 20 PCR cycles of amplification with Phusion. A constant-region primer and the V-primer adapter served as the primer pair. One entry per CDR3 protein, called by TCRdb with MiXCR from the reads. This repertoire shows tens of thousands of distinct CDR3 sequences, more than 8% found once; its top ten account for approximately 0.98%. Time point here: before trial treatment. The specimen comprised PBMCs, sampled before treatment. The receptor source for this set is a male donor with prostate cancer.

Many counts were recorded for this clonotype. The chain employs TRBV7-9 and TRBJ2-7; 7 bases align to TRBD1. After removal of 5 bases from V and 0 bases from J, the junction contained 10 bases not matched to a gene. Germline CDR1 is SEHNR and CDR2 is FQNEAQ (reference sequence). This CDR3 is 16 amino acids long. CDR3 DNA: TGTGCCAGCAGCGGGCACCGGGACAGCAACTCCTACGAGCAGTACTTC. Residues: CASSGHRDSNSYEQYF.

This clonotype occurred many times. V usage is TRBV2 and J usage is TRBJ2-5, with 7 bases that match TRBD2. V gave up 6 bases and J gave up 2 bases; unmatched junction bases: 9. CDR3 length: 15 amino acids. The V gene's germline CDR1 is SNHLY and CDR2 FYNNEI. The CDR3 loop is CASSVAGVDQETQYF. In DNA form, the CDR3 reads TGTGCCAGCAGCGTGGCGGGAGTAGATCAAGAGACCCAGTACTTC.

This clonotype came up many times. The rearrangement joins TRBV5-1 to TRBJ2-1; 13 nucleotides line up with TRBD2. The CDR3 is 15 amino acids. The germline V gene has CDR1 SGHRS and CDR2 YFSETQ. V shed 3 bases, J shed 6 bases, and the junction held 3 bases outside the gene matches. The CDR3 DNA reads as TGCGCCAGCAGCTCCGGACTAGCGGGAGCCAATGAGCAGTTCTTC. Residues: CASSSGLAGANEQFF.

The sample holds many counts of this clonotype. The rearrangement links TRBV20-1 to TRBJ1-2, with D hard to call. V lost 6 bases and J 5 bases, leaving 7 bases between the germline ends. The CDR3 has 10 residues. Germline V CDR1 and CDR2: DFQATT, SNEGSKA (reference sequence). CDR3 DNA: TGCAGTGCGGTAGCTTATGGCTACACCTTC. Amino acids: CSAVAYGYTF.

This clonotype was counted at least ten times. The V gene is TRBV7-2, the J gene TRBJ2-7, with 9 bases lining up with TRBD1. V gave up 5 bases and J gave up 6 bases; unmatched junction bases: 5. Germline CDR1 is SGHTA and CDR2 is FQGNSA. CDR3 length equals 13 residues. Here the CDR3 reads CASSTMTGGEQYF. CDR3 sequence (DNA): TGTGCCAGCAGCACTATGACAGGGGGCGAGCAGTACTTC.

Remarks on this clonotype: A clone one base away is much larger, so this may be a read error. This sequence joins TRBV6-2 or TRBV6-3 and TRBJ2-1, with TRBD2 matching over 7 bases. This CDR3 is 14 amino acids long. Germline values: CDR1 MNHEY, CDR2 SVGEGT. CDR3 in DNA: TGTGTCAGCAGCCGGACTAGTGGGGGGAGGGAGCAGTTCTTC. Translation: CVSSRTSGGREQFF.

This clonotype showed up many times. This chain connects TRBV7-2 to TRBJ1-1; perhaps TRBD1 as D (5 bases). Trimming cost V 0 bases and J 1 base, with 6 bases left between them. Germline assignment: CDR1 SGHTA and CDR2 FQGNSA. The CDR3 runs 14 residues. The chain's CDR3 is CASSLAQGNTEAFF. The CDR3 DNA follows: TGTGCCAGCAGCTTAGCCCAGGGGAACACTGAAGCTTTCTTT.

The table lists this clonotype with many counts. The chain uses TRBV4-3 and TRBJ2-1; TRBD2 matches at 7 bases. The germline gives CDR1 LGHNA, CDR2 YSLEER. Unmatched junction bases numbered 8, after V lost 0 bases and J lost 6 bases. This CDR3 is built from 16 residues. The CDR3 here is CASSQDPRENFNEQFF. The DNA of the CDR3 is TGCGCCAGCAGCCAAGACCCGCGGGAGAACTTCAATGAGCAGTTCTTC.

This clonotype showed up many times. The gene calls are TRBV14 and TRBJ1-1, with D hard to call. Germline V gene lookup returns CDR1 SGHDN and CDR2 FVKESK. The germline V and J ends were trimmed by 3 bases and 0 bases, with 11 bases remaining between them. The CDR3 totals 15 residues. The chain's CDR3 is CASSQPTIMNTEAFF. CDR3 nucleotides: TGTGCCAGCAGCCAGCCAACCATTATGAACACTGAAGCTTTCTTT.

This clonotype was detected ten times or more. The chain has TRBV30 and TRBJ1-2; perhaps TRBD1 as D (5 bases). Trimming removed 4 bases from V and 1 base from J, with 16 bases in between. Germline loops: CDR1 GTSNPN, CDR2 SVGIG (reference sequence). CDR3 length: 15 amino acids. CDR3 residues: CAWNPGGTVNYGYTF. The CDR3 region has the DNA TGTGCCTGGAACCCCGGGGGAACTGTTAACTATGGCTACACCTTC.

This chain links TRBV4-1 with TRBJ2-7; 12 nucleotides align to TRBD2. The CDR3 length is 15 residues. Germline values: CDR1 MGHRA, CDR2 YSYEKL. Germline trimming cut 3 bases from V and 2 bases from J; bases unmatched to any gene: 2. CDR3 nucleotides: TGCGCCAGCAGCCAGGGACTAGCGGGCCCCTACGAGCAGTACTTC. Its protein is CASSQGLAGPYEQYF.

This clonotype was seen repeatedly, ten times or more. This chain connects TRBV14 to TRBJ2-5; D uncertain. Trimming took off 2 bases at V and 5 bases at J, with 18 bases between the two ends. The CDR3 is 16 amino acids. Germline V gene lookup returns CDR1 SGHDN and CDR2 FVKESK. CDR3: CASSQRSRREMETQYF. The CDR3 DNA follows: TGTGCCAGCAGCCAACGTAGCAGGAGAGAAATGGAGACCCAGTACTTC. The whole variable domain, remainder taken from reference TRBV14 and TRBJ2-5, is EAGVTQFPSHSVIEKGQTVTLRCDPISGHDNLYWYRRVMGKEIKFLLHFVKESKQDESGMPNNRFLAERTGGTYSTLKVQPAELEDSGVYFCASSQRSRREMETQYFGPGTRLLVL.